Here is one TCR beta chain with its context. What it binds is not known. The data stem from a study of shared clonotypes between healthy human individuals. Study-wide findings and caveats: Sequencing depth was predicted to influence how clonotypes are shared among donors.

Terminally differentiated effector memory CD45RA+ cells were excluded from the naive CD8 cells, which were CD45RO-negative and positively selected for CCR7. Original handling: ImmunoSEQ only sent back junction sequences with no quality scores, so filtering was done differently. Clones were read by immunoSEQ multiplex PCR, and TCRdb kept only the in-frame ones, dropping some. That table supplies the V and J calls and clone size; D and trimming were determined from the DNA. The sample includes fewer than 850,000 clones, around 96% of them seen just once. Trimming took 2 bases from V and 0 from J, leaving 10 bases between them. Germline CDR1 MNHEY, CDR2 SMNVEV (reference sequence). The CDR3 loop spans 15 amino acids.

The receptor was derived from a young man in good health. What was sequenced was naive CD8+ T cells sorted from blood. V and J are TRBV27 and TRBJ2-5; D gene unclear. Here the CDR3 DNA reads TGTGCCAGCAGTTTAGCTACATCGTACCAAGAGACCCAGTACTTC. Protein: CASSLATSYQETQYF.